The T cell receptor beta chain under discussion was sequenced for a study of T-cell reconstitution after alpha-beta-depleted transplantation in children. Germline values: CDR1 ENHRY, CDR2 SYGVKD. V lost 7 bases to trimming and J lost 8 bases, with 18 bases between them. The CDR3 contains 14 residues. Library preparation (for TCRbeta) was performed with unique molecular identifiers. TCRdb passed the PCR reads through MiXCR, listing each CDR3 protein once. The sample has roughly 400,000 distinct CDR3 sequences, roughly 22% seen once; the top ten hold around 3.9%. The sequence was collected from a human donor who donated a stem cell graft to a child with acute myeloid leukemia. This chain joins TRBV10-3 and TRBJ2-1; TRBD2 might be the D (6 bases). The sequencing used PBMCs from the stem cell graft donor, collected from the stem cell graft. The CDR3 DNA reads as TGTGCCATCAAACCAAATGGGGGGATGGATGAGCAGTTCTTC. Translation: CAIKPNGGMDEQFF.